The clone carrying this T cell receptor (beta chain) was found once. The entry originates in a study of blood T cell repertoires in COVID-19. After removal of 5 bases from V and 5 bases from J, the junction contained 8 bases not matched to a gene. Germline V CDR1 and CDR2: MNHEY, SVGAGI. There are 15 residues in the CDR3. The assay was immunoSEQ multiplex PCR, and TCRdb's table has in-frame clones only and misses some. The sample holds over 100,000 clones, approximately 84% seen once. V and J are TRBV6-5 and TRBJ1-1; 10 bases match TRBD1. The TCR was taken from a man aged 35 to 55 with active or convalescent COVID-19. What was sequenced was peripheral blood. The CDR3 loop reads CASSKRQGARTEAFF. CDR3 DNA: TGTGCCAGCAGTAAGAGACAGGGGGCAAGGACTGAAGCTTTCTTT.